This is a list of T cell receptor beta chains from one sample in a study of T cell responses to AZD1222 COVID-19 vaccine. The assay was immunoSEQ multiplex PCR, and TCRdb's table has in-frame clones only and misses some. Among 120,000 to 150,000 clones listed, about 89% were seen once. The source was peripheral blood, collected on day 0 of MenACWY control vaccination. The receptors were gathered from an adult in good health. The CDR3 runs from the conserved cysteine through the conserved F or W. The D gene is left open where the match is weak. Some rows mark clone size as missing; the rest say once, few, many or name a class of expanded clone.

j_call	cdr3_length	clone_size	v_call	d_call	cdr3_nt	cdr3_aa
TRBJ2-7	14	NA	TRBV5-5	NA	TGTGCCAGCAGCTTTCAAGACGGCTTCGACGAGCAGTACTTC	CASSFQDGFDEQYF
TRBJ1-2	14	NA	TRBV9	TRBD1	TGTGCCAGCAGCGTAGAGGCAGGGGGCTATGGCTACACCTTC	CASSVEAGGYGYTF
TRBJ2-3	18	NA	TRBV7-3	TRBD1	TGTGCCAGCAGTCCCAAAGGGACAGGGGGACCTGGCACAGATACGCAGTATTTT	CASSPKGTGGPGTDTQYF
TRBJ1-5	13	NA	TRBV12-3/TRBV12-4	NA	TGTGCCAGCAGTTTACAGGGTGGTCAGCCCCAGCATTTT	CASSLQGGQPQHF
TRBJ2-1	16	NA	TRBV3-1/TRBV3-2	NA	TGTGCCAGCAGCTTCCAGTCCGCCAGCCTCTACAATGAGCAGTTCTTC	CASSFQSASLYNEQFF
TRBJ1-5	12	NA	TRBV7-3	NA	TGTGCCAGCGGACGGACTAATCAGCCCCAGCATTTT	CASGRTNQPQHF
TRBJ1-4	12	NA	TRBV6-5	NA	TGTGCCAGCAGTCGCAGGGACGAAAAACTGTTTTTT	CASSRRDEKLFF
TRBJ1-4	14	NA	TRBV7-9	NA	TGTGCCAGCAGCTCCGACGGCCCTAATGAAAAACTGTTTTTT	CASSSDGPNEKLFF
TRBJ1-5	15	NA	TRBV3-1/TRBV3-2	NA	TGTGCCAGCAGCCAAGATTTCAGGATCGATCAGCCCCAGCATTTT	CASSQDFRIDQPQHF
TRBJ1-1	16	NA	TRBV7-3	NA	TGTGCCAGCAGCTTAAATGCGGTCACCATGAACACTGAAGCTTTCTTT	CASSLNAVTMNTEAFF
TRBJ1-5	13	NA	TRBV6-5	NA	TGTGCCAGCAAACGGATGGGCGGGAAGCCCCAGCATTTT	CASKRMGGKPQHF
TRBJ1-1	12	few	TRBV28	NA	TGTGCCAGCAGTTATCCGGGGAGGGAAGCTTTCTTT	CASSYPGREAFF
TRBJ1-5	16	few	TRBV4-1	TRBD1	TGCGCCAGCAGCCAAGATGGAACAGGGGGGAATCAGCCCCAGCATTTT	CASSQDGTGGNQPQHF
TRBJ2-7	12	NA	TRBV5-4	NA	TGTGCCAGCAGCTTACAGGGCTACGAGCAGTACTTC	CASSLQGYEQYF
TRBJ2-7	14	once	TRBV7-9	NA	TGTGCCAGCAGCTCCACAGTTATCTCCTACGAGCAGTACTTC	CASSSTVISYEQYF
TRBJ1-1	15	NA	TRBV6-5	NA	TGTGCCAGCAGTTACTCACGGGGGGCGCGCACTGAAGCTTTCTTT	CASSYSRGARTEAFF
TRBJ2-3	16	once	TRBV24-1	TRBD2	TGTGCCACCAGTGATACTAGCGGGGGGGCCGTAGATACGCAGTATTTT	CATSDTSGGAVDTQYF
TRBJ1-1	16	NA	TRBV7-3	NA	TGTGCCAGCAGCTTAAGCAGCCAGAGGGTGAACACTGAAGCTTTCTTT	CASSLSSQRVNTEAFF
TRBJ1-1	13	NA	TRBV3-1/TRBV3-2	NA	TGTGCCAGCAGCCAAGATCTGGGCACTGAAGCTTTCTTT	CASSQDLGTEAFF
TRBJ1-6	17	NA	TRBV7-6	NA	TGTGCCAGCAGCTTACGGCCAGAGGCGTCCGACAATTCACCCCTCCACTTT	CASSLRPEASDNSPLHF
TRBJ1-5	12	NA	TRBV12-3/TRBV12-4	NA	TGTGCCAGCAGTCCTCGATCCCAGCCCCAGCATTTT	CASSPRSQPQHF
TRBJ2-2	16	NA	TRBV11-2	NA	TGTGCCAGCAGCTTCCTTGCGGGATCTAACACCGGGGAGCTGTTTTTT	CASSFLAGSNTGELFF
TRBJ1-5	15	NA	TRBV9	NA	TGTGCCAGCAGCGTAGGGTCGACGAACTATCAGCCCCAGCATTTT	CASSVGSTNYQPQHF
TRBJ2-7	13	NA	TRBV5-1	NA	TGCGCCAGCAGCGGGACATCCTCCTACGAGCAGTACTTC	CASSGTSSYEQYF
TRBJ2-7	14	NA	TRBV6-5	TRBD2	TGTGCCAGCTCGGGGCCTAGCGGGACCTACGAGCAGTACTTC	CASSGPSGTYEQYF
TRBJ1-3	13	NA	TRBV19	NA	TGTGCCGTACGAAAGAACTCTGGAAACACCATATATTTT	CAVRKNSGNTIYF
TRBJ2-1	15	NA	TRBV5-5	TRBD1	TGTGCCAGCAGCTCGGGACAGGGGGCTTACAATGAGCAGTTCTTC	CASSSGQGAYNEQFF
TRBJ1-5	14	NA	TRBV19	TRBD1	TGTGCCAGTAGTCAAATACAGGGGGATCAGCCCCAGCATTTT	CASSQIQGDQPQHF
TRBJ1-5	13	NA	TRBV6-1	NA	TGTGCCAGCAGTATGGGGGAGAATCAGCCCCAGCATTTT	CASSMGENQPQHF
TRBJ1-4	14	few	TRBV5-4	NA	TGTGCCAGCAGCCCTACGGGGCCCAATGAAAAACTGTTTTTT	CASSPTGPNEKLFF
TRBJ2-5	13	NA	TRBV7-3	NA	TGTGCCAGCAGCGACGGGCAGCGCGAGACCCAGTACTTC	CASSDGQRETQYF
TRBJ1-5	14	NA	TRBV2	TRBD1	TGTGCCAGCAGTACAGGGGGGAATAATCAGCCCCAGCATTTT	CASSTGGNNQPQHF
TRBJ1-2	11	NA	TRBV30	NA	TGTGCCTTGTACAGGGACCATGGCTACACCTTC	CALYRDHGYTF
TRBJ1-2	15	NA	TRBV2	NA	TGTGCCAGCAGGGCAGGGGAGGCCCTTCACTATGGCTACACCTTC	CASRAGEALHYGYTF
TRBJ1-1	15	NA	TRBV19	NA	TGTGCCAGTAGACTTCGAGTGGGCCCGAACACTGAAGCTTTCTTT	CASRLRVGPNTEAFF
TRBJ1-3	11	NA	TRBV27	NA	TGTGCCACCCACGGTGGAAACACCATATATTTT	CATHGGNTIYF
TRBJ1-1	12	NA	TRBV5-1	NA	TGCGCCAGCAGCTTGGGACAGACTGAAGCTTTCTTT	CASSLGQTEAFF
TRBJ1-1	15	NA	TRBV4-1	NA	TGCGCCAGCAGCCAAGTAATCGCAGGGCGTACTGAAGCTTTCTTT	CASSQVIAGRTEAFF
TRBJ1-2	15	few	TRBV5-1	TRBD1	TGCGCCAGCAGCTTCCTGGGACAGGAGGGTTCTGACTACACCTTC	CASSFLGQEGSDYTF
TRBJ1-2	14	NA	TRBV3-1/TRBV3-2	TRBD1	TGTGCCACTCGCTCCGGACAGGGAAACTATGGCTACACCTTC	CATRSGQGNYGYTF
TRBJ2-1	12	NA	TRBV6-5	TRBD1	TGTGCCAGCATGCTAGGGGGCGGTGAGCAGTTCTTC	CASMLGGGEQFF
TRBJ2-3	14	NA	TRBV30	NA	TGTGCCTGGAGTCCCTTGCAGAGCACAGATACGCAGTATTTT	CAWSPLQSTDTQYF
TRBJ1-2	15	few	TRBV7-2	NA	TGTGCCAGCAGCCATAGTGGGGAAGCGGGTTATGGCTACACCTTC	CASSHSGEAGYGYTF
TRBJ1-6	16	NA	TRBV5-1	NA	TGCGCCAGCAGCTTGGAGGGTCTAAGGGGGGGAGCACCCCTCCACTTT	CASSLEGLRGGAPLHF
TRBJ1-2	13	NA	TRBV27	NA	TGTGCCAGCAGTTTTGTGGCGGCTGGAGGCTACACCTTC	CASSFVAAGGYTF
TRBJ2-5	16	NA	TRBV10-3	NA	TGTGCCATCAGTGAAGGGTCTCGGACGGTACAAGAGACCCAGTACTTC	CAISEGSRTVQETQYF
TRBJ1-4	13	once	TRBV5-5	NA	TGTGCCAGCAGCTTGGTGGCAGGCGAAAAACTGTTTTTT	CASSLVAGEKLFF